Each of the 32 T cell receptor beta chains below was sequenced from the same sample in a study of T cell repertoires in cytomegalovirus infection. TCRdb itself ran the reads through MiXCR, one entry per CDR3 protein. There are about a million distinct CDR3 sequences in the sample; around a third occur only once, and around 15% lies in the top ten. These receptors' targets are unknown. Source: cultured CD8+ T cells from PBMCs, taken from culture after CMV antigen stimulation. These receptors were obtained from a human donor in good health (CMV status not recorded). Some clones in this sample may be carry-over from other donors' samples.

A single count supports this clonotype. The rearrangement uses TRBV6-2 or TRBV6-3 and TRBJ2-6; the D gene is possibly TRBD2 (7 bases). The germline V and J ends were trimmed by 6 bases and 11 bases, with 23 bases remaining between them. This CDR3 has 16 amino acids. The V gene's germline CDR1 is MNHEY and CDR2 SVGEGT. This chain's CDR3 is CASSLFQGRDYDVLTF. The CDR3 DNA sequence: TGTGCCAGCAGCCTATTCCAGGGGCGGGACTACGACGTCCTGACTTTC.

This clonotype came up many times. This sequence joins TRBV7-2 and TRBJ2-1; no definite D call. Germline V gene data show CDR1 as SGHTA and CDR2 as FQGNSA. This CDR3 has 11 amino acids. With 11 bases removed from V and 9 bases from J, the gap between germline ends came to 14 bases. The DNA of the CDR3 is TGTGCCTCCTCAATCAGCCTTGAGCAGTTCTTC. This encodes CASSISLEQFF.

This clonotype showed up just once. CDR3: CASSQKLSSYYGYTF. The CDR3 DNA follows: TGCGCCAGCAGCCAAAAACTCAGCTCTTACTATGGCTACACCTTC. This chain connects TRBV4-1 to TRBJ1-2; D uncertain. This CDR3 has 15 residues. Germline loops: CDR1 MGHRA, CDR2 YSYEKL. With 2 bases removed from V and 3 bases from J, the gap between germline ends came to 13 bases.

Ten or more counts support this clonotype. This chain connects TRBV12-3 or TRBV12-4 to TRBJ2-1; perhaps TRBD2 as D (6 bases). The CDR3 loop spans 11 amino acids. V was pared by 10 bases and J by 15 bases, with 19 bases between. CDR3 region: CAISVEGRLFF. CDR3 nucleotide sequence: TGTGCCATCTCTGTGGAGGGCCGCCTGTTCTTC.

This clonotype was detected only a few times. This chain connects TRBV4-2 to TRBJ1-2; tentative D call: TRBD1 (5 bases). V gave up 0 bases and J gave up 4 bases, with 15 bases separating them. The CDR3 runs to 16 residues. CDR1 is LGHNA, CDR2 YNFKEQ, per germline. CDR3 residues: CASSQEPGALSYGYTF. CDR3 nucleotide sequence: TGTGCCAGCAGCCAAGAACCCGGGGCACTCAGCTATGGCTACACCTTC.

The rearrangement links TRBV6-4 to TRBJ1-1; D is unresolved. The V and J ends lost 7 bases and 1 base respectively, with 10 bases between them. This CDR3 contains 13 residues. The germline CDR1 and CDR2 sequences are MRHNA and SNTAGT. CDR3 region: CASKTEWNTEAFF. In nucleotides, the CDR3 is TGTGCCAGCAAAACAGAATGGAACACTGAAGCTTTCTTT.

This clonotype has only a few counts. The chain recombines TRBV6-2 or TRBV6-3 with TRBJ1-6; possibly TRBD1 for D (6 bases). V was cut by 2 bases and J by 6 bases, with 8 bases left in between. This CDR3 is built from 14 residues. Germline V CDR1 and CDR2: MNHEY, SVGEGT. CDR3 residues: CASSYRTANSPLHF. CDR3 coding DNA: TGTGCCAGCAGTTACCGGACAGCTAATTCACCCCTCCACTTT.

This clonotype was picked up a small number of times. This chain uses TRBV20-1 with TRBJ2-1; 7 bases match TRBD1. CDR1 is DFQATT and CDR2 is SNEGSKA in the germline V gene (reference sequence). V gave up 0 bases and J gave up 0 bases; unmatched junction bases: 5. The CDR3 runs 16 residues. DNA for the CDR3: TGCAGTGCTAGAGATTATTCAGGGGGCTCCTACAATGAGCAGTTCTTC. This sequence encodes CSARDYSGGSYNEQFF.

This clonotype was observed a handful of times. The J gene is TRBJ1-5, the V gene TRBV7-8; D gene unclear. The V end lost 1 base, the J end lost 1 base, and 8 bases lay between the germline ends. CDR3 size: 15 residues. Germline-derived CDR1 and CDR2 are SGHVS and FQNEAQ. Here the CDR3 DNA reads TGTGCCAGCAGCTTAGGTATGGGAAGCAATCAGCCCCAGCATTTT. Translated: CASSLGMGSNQPQHF.

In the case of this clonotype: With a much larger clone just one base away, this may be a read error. The CDR3 loop reads CASSNRDRDEKLFF. CDR3 DNA: TGTGCCAGCAGCAACCGGGACAGGGATGAAAAACTGTTTTTT. The chain carries TRBV2 and TRBJ1-4; 9 bases agree with TRBD1. This CDR3 contains 14 residues. J lost 6 bases, V lost 6 bases, and 5 bases had no gene match. Germline assignment: CDR1 SNHLY and CDR2 FYNNEI.

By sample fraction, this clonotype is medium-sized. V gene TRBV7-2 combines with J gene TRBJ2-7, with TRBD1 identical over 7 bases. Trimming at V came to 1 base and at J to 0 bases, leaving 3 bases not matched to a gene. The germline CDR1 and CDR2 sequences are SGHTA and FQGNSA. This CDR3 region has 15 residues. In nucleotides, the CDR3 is TGTGCCAGCAGCTTAGGCCCAGGGGGCTCCTACGAGCAGTACGTC. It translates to CASSLGPGGSYEQYV.

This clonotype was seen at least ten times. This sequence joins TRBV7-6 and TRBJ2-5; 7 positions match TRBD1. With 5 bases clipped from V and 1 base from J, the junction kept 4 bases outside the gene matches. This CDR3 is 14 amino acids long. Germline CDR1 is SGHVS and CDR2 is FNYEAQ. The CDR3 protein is CASSPGQAQETQYF. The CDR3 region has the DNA TGTGCCAGCAGCCCCGGACAGGCCCAAGAGACCCAGTACTTC.

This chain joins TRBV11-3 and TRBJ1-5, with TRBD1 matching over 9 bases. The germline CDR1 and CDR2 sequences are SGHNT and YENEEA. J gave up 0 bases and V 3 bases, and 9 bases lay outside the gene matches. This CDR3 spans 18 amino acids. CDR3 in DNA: TGTGCCAGCAGCTTTCCGACAGGGGGACTCGATAGCAATCAGCCCCAGCATTTT. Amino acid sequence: CASSFPTGGLDSNQPQHF.

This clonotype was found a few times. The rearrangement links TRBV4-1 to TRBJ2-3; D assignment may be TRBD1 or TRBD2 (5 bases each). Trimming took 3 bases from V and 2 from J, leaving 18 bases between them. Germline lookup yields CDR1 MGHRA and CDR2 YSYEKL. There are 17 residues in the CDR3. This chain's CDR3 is CASSQYREQDFTDTQYF. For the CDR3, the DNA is TGCGCCAGCAGCCAGTATCGGGAACAGGATTTCACAGATACGCAGTATTTT.

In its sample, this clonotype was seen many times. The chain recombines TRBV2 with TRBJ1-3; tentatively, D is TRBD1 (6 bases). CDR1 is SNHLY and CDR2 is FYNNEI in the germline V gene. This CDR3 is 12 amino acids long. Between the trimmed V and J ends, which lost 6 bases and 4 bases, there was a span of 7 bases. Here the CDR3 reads CASRTGGNTIYF. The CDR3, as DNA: TGTGCCAGCAGGACAGGAGGAAACACCATATATTTT.

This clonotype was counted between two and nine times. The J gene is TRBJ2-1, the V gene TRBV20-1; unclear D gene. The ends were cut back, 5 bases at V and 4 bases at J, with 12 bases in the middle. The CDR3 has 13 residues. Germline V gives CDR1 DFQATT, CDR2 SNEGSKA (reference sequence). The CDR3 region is CSAPGLTYNEQFF. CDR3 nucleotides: TGCAGTGCTCCGGGCCTTACTTACAATGAGCAGTTCTTC.

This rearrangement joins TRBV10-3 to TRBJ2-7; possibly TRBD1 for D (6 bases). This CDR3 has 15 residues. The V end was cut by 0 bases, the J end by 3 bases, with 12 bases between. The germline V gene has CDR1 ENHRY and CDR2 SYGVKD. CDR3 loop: CAISESRGGDYEQYF. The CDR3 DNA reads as TGTGCCATCAGTGAGTCGAGAGGGGGTGACTACGAGCAGTACTTC.

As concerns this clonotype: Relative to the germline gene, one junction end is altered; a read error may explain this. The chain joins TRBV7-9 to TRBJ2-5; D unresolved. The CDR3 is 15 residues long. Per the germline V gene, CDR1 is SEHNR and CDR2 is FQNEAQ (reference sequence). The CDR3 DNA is TGTGTCAGCAGCCCAACCGTGGGCAGGCAAGAGACCCAGTACTTC. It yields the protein CVSSPTVGRQETQYF.

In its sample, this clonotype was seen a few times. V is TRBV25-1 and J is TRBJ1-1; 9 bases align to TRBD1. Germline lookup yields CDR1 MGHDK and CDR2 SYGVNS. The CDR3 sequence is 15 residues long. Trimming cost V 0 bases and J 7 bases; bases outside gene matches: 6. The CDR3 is CASSEYTPTGGEAFF. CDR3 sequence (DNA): TGTGCCAGCAGTGAATATACTCCGACAGGGGGTGAAGCTTTCTTT.

The CDR3 DNA sequence: TGTGCCAGCAGTTACAGGCTTACCTACGAGCAGTACTTC. It codes for CASSYRLTYEQYF. The V and J genes are TRBV27 and TRBJ2-7; maybe TRBD1 (5 bases). Trimming left V 4 bases short and J 2 bases short, with 9 bases between. CDR3 size: 13 residues. Germline CDR1 and CDR2: MNHEY and SMNVEV (reference sequence).

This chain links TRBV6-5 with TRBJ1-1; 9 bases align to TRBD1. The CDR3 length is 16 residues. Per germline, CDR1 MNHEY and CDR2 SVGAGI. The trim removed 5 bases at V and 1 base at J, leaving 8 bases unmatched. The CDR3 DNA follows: TGTGCCAGCAGTACCGGGACAGGGTACAAGAACACTGAAGCTTTCTTT. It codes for CASSTGTGYKNTEAFF.

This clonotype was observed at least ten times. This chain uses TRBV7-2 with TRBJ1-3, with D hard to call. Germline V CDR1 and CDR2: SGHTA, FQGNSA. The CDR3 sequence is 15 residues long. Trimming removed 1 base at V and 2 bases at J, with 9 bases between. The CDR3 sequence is CASSLVRLAGNTIYF. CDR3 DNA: TGTGCCAGCAGCTTAGTGAGGTTGGCTGGAAACACCATATATTTT.

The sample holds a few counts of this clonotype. This CDR3 is CASSQTSWGTEAFF. As DNA, the CDR3 is TGCGCCAGCAGCCAAACATCGTGGGGGACTGAAGCTTTCTTT. This rearrangement joins TRBV4-1 to TRBJ1-1; D possibly corresponds to TRBD1 (5 bases). The V end lost 2 bases, the J end lost 5 bases, and 12 bases lay between the germline ends. This CDR3 spans 14 amino acids. Germline CDR1 is MGHRA and CDR2 is YSYEKL.

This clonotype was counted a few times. CDR3 DNA sequence: TGTGCCAGCAGTTACTCACAGGGTTTCAACTATGGCTACACCTTC. The encoded protein is CASSYSQGFNYGYTF. This rearrangement joins TRBV6-5 to TRBJ1-2, with D possibly TRBD1 on 6 matching bases. Germline V lookup: CDR1 MNHEY, CDR2 SVGAGI. The CDR3 length is 15 residues. The V and J ends lost 0 bases and 2 bases respectively, with 10 bases between them.

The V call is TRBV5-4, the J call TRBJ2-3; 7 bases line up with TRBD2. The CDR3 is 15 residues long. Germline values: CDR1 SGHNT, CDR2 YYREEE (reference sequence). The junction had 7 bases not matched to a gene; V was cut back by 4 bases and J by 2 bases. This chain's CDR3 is CASSPSAGITDTQYF. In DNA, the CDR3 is TGTGCCAGCAGCCCCTCAGCGGGGATCACAGATACGCAGTATTTT.

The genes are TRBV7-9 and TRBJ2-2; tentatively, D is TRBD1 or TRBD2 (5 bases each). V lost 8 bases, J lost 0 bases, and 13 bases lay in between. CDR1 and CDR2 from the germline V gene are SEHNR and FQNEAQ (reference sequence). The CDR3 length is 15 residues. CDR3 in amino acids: CASLGEQSNTGELFF. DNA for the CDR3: TGTGCCAGCTTAGGGGAGCAATCGAACACCGGGGAGCTGTTTTTT.

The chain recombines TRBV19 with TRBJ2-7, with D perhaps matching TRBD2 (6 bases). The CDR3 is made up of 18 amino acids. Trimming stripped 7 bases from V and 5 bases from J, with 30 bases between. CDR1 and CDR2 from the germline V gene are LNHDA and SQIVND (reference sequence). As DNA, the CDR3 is TGTGCCAGTACCGATTCCCTGGGGGGACCGCAAAATCGCGACGAGCAGTACTTC. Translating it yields CASTDSLGGPQNRDEQYF.

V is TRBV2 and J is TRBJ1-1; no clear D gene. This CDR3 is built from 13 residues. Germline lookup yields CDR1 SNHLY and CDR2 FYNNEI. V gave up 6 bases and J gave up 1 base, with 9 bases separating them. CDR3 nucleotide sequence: TGTGCCAGCAGAGGAATATGGAACACTGAAGCTTTCTTT. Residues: CASRGIWNTEAFF.

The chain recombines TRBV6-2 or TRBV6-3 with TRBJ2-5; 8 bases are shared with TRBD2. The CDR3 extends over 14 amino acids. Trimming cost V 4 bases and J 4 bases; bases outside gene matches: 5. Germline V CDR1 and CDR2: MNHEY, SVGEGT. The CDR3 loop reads CASSSPAGVETQYF. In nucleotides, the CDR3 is TGTGCCAGCAGTTCCCCAGCGGGGGTAGAGACCCAGTACTTC.

CDR3 sequence (DNA): TGTGCCAGCAGTTCCACTGGGGGAAGTCCAAACACTGAAGCTTTCTTT. Amino acids: CASSSTGGSPNTEAFF. The chain employs TRBV28 and TRBJ1-1; D is possibly TRBD1 (5 bases). This CDR3 has 16 amino acids. Germline loops: CDR1 MDHEN, CDR2 SYDVKM. V gave up 4 bases and J gave up 2 bases, with 17 bases separating them.

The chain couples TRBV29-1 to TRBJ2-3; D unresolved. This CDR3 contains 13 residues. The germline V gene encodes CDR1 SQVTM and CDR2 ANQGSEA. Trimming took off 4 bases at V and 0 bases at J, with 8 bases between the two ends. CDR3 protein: CSVGVTSTDTQYF. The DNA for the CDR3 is TGCAGCGTTGGCGTTACTAGCACAGATACGCAGTATTTT.

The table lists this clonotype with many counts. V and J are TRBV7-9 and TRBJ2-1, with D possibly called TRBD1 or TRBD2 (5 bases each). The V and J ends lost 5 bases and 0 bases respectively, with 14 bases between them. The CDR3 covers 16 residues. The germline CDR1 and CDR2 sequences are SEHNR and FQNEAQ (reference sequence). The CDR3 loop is CASSPGARSSYNEQFF. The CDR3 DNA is TGTGCCAGCAGCCCCGGGGCCAGAAGCTCCTACAATGAGCAGTTCTTC.